The T cell receptor beta chain under discussion was sequenced for a study of blood T cell repertoires in COVID-19 (dated by TCRdb to the early 2020s). For the wider study: The collaborator samples originated in the United States, Italy and Spain and spanned the acute and convalescent phases of COVID-19. The prospective study material was composed of cDNA or gDNA derived from T cells, B-cell-depleted T cells, or PBMCs. The dataset comprised deeply sampled blood TCRbeta repertoires from subjects exposed to, actively infected with, or recovered from COVID-19. The repertoires were released in a freely available public database intended as a resource for research on the immune response to SARS-CoV-2. Samples came from the ongoing ImmuneRACE study (first 160 participants) plus 1,254 subjects from 6 global collaborators. Nearly every sample came with metadata listing a de-identified subject ID, COVID-19 status, age in years and sex. HLA class I and class II types, where available, came from metadata supplied by the sample provider rather than from assay-based typing. Beyond this particular receptor, the publication reports: Clinical and demographic metadata were provided uncurated, with the amount varying by source and participant.

Each collaborating institution followed its own protocols to collect whole blood in K2EDTA tubes. For TCRbeta analysis, collaborator samples were shipped as frozen whole blood, as isolated PBMCs, or as DNA extracted from either sample type. TCRbeta CDR3 regions were amplified from genomic DNA using the immunoSEQ Assay, a bias-controlled multiplex PCR. From the authors' description of their analysis: Nucleated cell counts per sample were estimated from amplification of reference gene primers within the assay. To quantify the absolute abundance of each unique TCRbeta CDR3 rearrangement, sequence reads were collapsed and filtered. For each sample, productive Simpson clonality was calculated as the square root of Simpson's diversity index across productive rearrangements. As stored in TCRdb, this immuneACCESS dataset retains in-frame rearrangements with V and J assigned. A fraction of the clones does not appear; measured against another copy, unresolved V genes explain less than half of the discrepancy, and the remainder lacks a known reason. From that table come the V and J calls and clone size; the DNA was used to work out D and trimming. Recorded for this sample are 93,000 or so clones; roughly 90% of them occurred a single time. 3% to 4.5% of the sample comes from the top ten.

From V the trimming removes 2 bases and from J it removes 6 bases, while the gene matches leave 3 bases of the junction unaccounted for. Per the germline V gene, SNHLY is the CDR1 and FYNNEI is the CDR2. The CDR3 goes from the cysteine to the phenylalanine over 15 residues. The read is trimmed to its CDR3 DNA, 45 bases read in frame from base 1. Comment on this clone: Its antigen remains undetermined. No base qualities exist here, and no much larger clone lies one base off it.

Rearrangement joined TRBV2 to TRBJ2-3, with TRBD2 matching 12 junction bases. The sequenced sample consisted of peripheral blood. This sequence was found in a woman aged 60-75 years with acute or convalescent COVID-19. The nucleotide sequence is given as TGTGCCAGCAGTGAACTAGCGGGAGGGTTGGATACGCAGTATTTT. Its protein is CASSELAGGLDTQYF. With the rest looked up from the reference TRBV2 and TRBJ2-3 genes rather than sequenced, the full variable domain is EPEVTQTPSHQVTQMGQEVILRCVPISNHLYFYWYRQILGQKVEFLVSFYNNEISEKSEIFDDQFSVERPDGSNFTLKIRSTKLEDSAMYFCASSELAGGLDTQYFGPGTRLTVL.